Shown below are 11 T cell receptor beta chains from a single sample sequenced in a study of OX40 agonist ivuxolimab in advanced cancers. The table came from immunoSEQ multiplex PCR; TCRdb's copy has only in-frame clones and leaves some out. The sample gives about 60,000 clones, approximately 90% of which show up once; around 1.8% is in the top ten. The input for sequencing was CD4+ or CD8+ T cells sorted from blood, taken in a trial of the OX40 agonist ivuxolimab. The receptors derive from an adult with an advanced solid tumor such as melanoma, head and neck, liver or kidney cancer.

The chain's CDR3 is CASSLVIAGGHTDTQYF. The CDR3 DNA is TGCGCCAGCAGCTTGGTAATAGCGGGAGGCCACACAGATACGCAGTATTTT. This sequence joins TRBV5-1 and TRBJ2-3; 10 nucleotides align to TRBD2. The CDR3 loop spans 17 amino acids. Germline-derived CDR1 and CDR2 are SGHRS and YFSETQ. Germline trimming cut 0 bases from V and 2 bases from J; bases unmatched to any gene: 6.

This chain uses TRBV30 with TRBJ2-7; D gene ambiguous. The V gene's germline CDR1 is GTSNPN and CDR2 SVGIG (reference sequence). This CDR3 contains 16 residues. The V gene lost 2 bases and the J gene lost 2 bases, with 19 bases spanning the gap. The CDR3 nucleotides read TGTGCCTGGAGTCCCTCCCTAAGGGCCTTAACCTACGAGCAGTACTTC. Translation gives CAWSPSLRALTYEQYF.

The chain combines TRBV6-1 with TRBJ2-1; a possible D gene is TRBD1 (5 bases). The ends were cut back, 3 bases at V and 10 bases at J, with 10 bases in the middle. Germline V CDR1 and CDR2: MNHNS, SASEGT. The CDR3 loop spans 12 amino acids. CDR3 bases: TGTGCCAGCAGTGAGGGGCTGCAGGAGCAGTTCTTC. Its protein product is CASSEGLQEQFF.

This clone was seen only a few times. This chain links TRBV19 with TRBJ1-4; D uncertain. The CDR3 has 13 amino acids. Germline lookup yields CDR1 LNHDA and CDR2 SQIVND (reference sequence). The germline V and J ends were trimmed by 3 bases and 2 bases, with 4 bases remaining between them. The chain's CDR3 is CASSIGTNEKLFF. Written as DNA, the CDR3 is TGTGCCAGTAGTATCGGCACTAATGAAAAACTGTTTTTT.

The V call is TRBV2, the J call TRBJ2-7; 10 nucleotides match TRBD1. This CDR3 has 13 residues. Per the germline V gene, CDR1 is SNHLY and CDR2 is FYNNEI. The junction had 4 bases not matched to a gene; V was cut back by 8 bases and J by 3 bases. DNA of the CDR3: TGTGCCAGCTCCGGGACAGGGGTCTACGAGCAGTACTTC. This sequence encodes CASSGTGVYEQYF. Filled out from reference TRBV2 and TRBJ2-7, the complete variable domain reads EPEVTQTPSHQVTQMGQEVILRCVPISNHLYFYWYRQILGQKVEFLVSFYNNEISEKSEIFDDQFSVERPDGSNFTLKIRSTKLEDSAMYFCASSGTGVYEQYFGPGTRLTVT.

The V gene is TRBV5-1, the J gene TRBJ2-1; 14 nucleotides agree with TRBD2. Per the germline V gene, CDR1 is SGHRS and CDR2 is YFSETQ. The V and J ends lost 3 bases and 7 bases, in that order; junction bases with no gene match: 6. The CDR3 length is 16 residues. The CDR3 coding sequence is TGCGCCAGCAGCTCGAACGGACTAGCGGGAGGTAATGAGCAGTTCTTC. Protein product: CASSSNGLAGGNEQFF.

The chain links TRBV19 to TRBJ1-5; TRBD1 might be the D (5 bases). The V gene's germline CDR1 is LNHDA and CDR2 SQIVND (reference sequence). V lost 8 bases, J lost 0 bases, and 17 bases lay in between. This CDR3 has 16 amino acids. CDR3 nucleotide sequence: TGTGCCAGTTCCCCCCGGGCAGGGCCTAGCAATCAGCCCCAGCATTTT. Translating it yields CASSPRAGPSNQPQHF. Full variable domain (outside the CDR3, taken from reference TRBV19 and TRBJ1-5): DGGITQSPKYLFRKEGQNVTLSCEQNLNHDAMYWYRQDPGQGLRLIYYSQIVNDFQKGDIAEGYSVSREKKESFPLTVTSAQKNPTAFYLCASSPRAGPSNQPQHFGDGTRLSIL.

For the CDR3, the DNA is TGTGCCAGTAGTGACTTACAACAGGGGCGGCACGAGCAGTACTTC. Translated, it gives CASSDLQQGRHEQYF. The chain joins TRBV19 to TRBJ2-7; 7 nucleotides align to TRBD1. Trimming removed 5 bases from V and 5 bases from J; junction bases left unmatched: 12. The CDR3 spans 15 residues. The germline gives CDR1 LNHDA, CDR2 SQIVND (reference sequence).

The rearrangement uses TRBV7-9 and TRBJ2-7; D gene ambiguous. The germline V gene encodes CDR1 SEHNR and CDR2 FQNEAQ (reference sequence). V lost 4 bases, J lost 5 bases, and 12 bases lay in between. There are 13 residues in the CDR3. The DNA for the CDR3 is TGTGCCAGCAGCTACGAGATGCTGGACGAGCAGTACTTC. It encodes CASSYEMLDEQYF.

The J gene is TRBJ1-2, the V gene TRBV19; D not certain. CDR1 and CDR2 (germline): LNHDA, SQIVND (reference sequence). CDR3 size: 17 residues. Between the trimmed V and J ends, which lost 0 bases and 8 bases, there was a span of 22 bases. The CDR3 DNA is TGTGCCAGTAGTATAGACGGCCTAGGAAGCGTGCAAAGGGGCTACACCTTC. Its translation is CASSIDGLGSVQRGYTF. The entire variable domain, with the rest obtained from reference TRBV19 and TRBJ1-2, is as follows: DGGITQSPKYLFRKEGQNVTLSCEQNLNHDAMYWYRQDPGQGLRLIYYSQIVNDFQKGDIAEGYSVSREKKESFPLTVTSAQKNPTAFYLCASSIDGLGSVQRGYTFGSGTRLTVV.

This chain connects TRBV2 to TRBJ2-7; TRBD2 matches at 13 bases. This CDR3 is 15 amino acids long. CDR1 SNHLY and CDR2 FYNNEI come from the germline V gene. After removal of 5 bases from V and 6 bases from J, the junction contained 7 bases not matched to a gene. The CDR3 DNA reads TGTGCCAGCAGTCCTGGACTAGCGGGAGTCCTCGAGCAGTACTTC. Translating gives CASSPGLAGVLEQYF.